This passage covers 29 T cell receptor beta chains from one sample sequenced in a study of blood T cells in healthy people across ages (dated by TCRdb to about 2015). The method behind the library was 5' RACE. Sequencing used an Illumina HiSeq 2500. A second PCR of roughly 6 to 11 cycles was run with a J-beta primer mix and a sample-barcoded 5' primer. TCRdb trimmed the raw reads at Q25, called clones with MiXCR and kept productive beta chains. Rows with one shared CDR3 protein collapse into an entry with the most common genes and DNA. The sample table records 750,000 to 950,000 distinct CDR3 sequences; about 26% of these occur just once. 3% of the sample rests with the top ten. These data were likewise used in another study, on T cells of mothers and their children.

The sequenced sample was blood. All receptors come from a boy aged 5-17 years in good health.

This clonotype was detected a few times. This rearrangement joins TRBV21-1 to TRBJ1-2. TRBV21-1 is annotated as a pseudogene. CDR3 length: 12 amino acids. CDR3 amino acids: CASPLRDDGYTF. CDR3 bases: TGTGCCAGCCCACTGAGAGATGATGGCTACACCTTC.

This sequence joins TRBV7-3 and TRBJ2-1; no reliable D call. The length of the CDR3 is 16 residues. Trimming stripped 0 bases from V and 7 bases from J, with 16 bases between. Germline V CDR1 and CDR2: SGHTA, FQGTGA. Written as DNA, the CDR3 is TGTGCCAGCAGCTTAACAGGGTTCCTAGTGACAAATGAGCAGTTCTTC. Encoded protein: CASSLTGFLVTNEQFF.

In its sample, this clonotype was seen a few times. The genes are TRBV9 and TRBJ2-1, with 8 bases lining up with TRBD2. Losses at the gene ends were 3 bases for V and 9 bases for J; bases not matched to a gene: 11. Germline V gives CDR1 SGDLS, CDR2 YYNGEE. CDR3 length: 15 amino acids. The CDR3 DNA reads TGTGCCAGCAGCGCGGGACTAGTGGGGCGTGGTGAGCAGTTCTTC. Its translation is CASSAGLVGRGEQFF.

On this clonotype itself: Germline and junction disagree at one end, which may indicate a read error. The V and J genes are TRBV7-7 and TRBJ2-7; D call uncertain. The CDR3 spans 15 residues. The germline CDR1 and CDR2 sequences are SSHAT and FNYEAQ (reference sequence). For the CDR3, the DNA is TGTGCTAGCAGCTTAGCACTCGGCAGTTCCTACGAGCAGTACTTC. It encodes CASSLALGSSYEQYF.

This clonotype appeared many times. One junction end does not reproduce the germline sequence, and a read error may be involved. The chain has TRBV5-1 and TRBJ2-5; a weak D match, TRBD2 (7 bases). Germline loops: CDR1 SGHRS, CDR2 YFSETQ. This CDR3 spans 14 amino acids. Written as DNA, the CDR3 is TGTGCCAGCAGCTTGGGGGGGCTCCAAGAGACCCAGTACTTC. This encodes CASSLGGLQETQYF.

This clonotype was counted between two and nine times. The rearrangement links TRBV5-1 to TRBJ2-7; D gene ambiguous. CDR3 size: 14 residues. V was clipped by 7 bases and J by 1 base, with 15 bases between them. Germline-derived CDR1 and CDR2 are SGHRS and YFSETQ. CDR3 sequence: CASASESTSYEQYF. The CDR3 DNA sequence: TGCGCCAGCGCGTCAGAGTCAACGTCCTACGAGCAGTACTTC. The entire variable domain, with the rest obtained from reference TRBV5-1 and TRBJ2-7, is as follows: KAGVTQTPRYLIKTRGQQVTLSCSPISGHRSVSWYQQTPGQGLQFLFEYFSETQRNKGNFPGRFSGRQFSNSRSEMNVSTLELGDSALYLCASASESTSYEQYFGPGTRLTVT.

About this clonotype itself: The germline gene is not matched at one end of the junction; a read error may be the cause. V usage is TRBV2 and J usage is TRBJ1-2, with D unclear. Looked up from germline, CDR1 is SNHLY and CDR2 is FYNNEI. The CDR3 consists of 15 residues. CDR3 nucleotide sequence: TGTGCCAGCACTGAAAGCGCAGCTTCTAACTATGGCTACACCTTC. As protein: CASTESAASNYGYTF.

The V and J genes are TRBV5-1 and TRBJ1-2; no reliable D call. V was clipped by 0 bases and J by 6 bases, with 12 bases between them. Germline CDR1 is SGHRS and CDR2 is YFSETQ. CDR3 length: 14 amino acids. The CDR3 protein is CASSLARTDNGYTF. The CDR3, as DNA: TGCGCCAGCAGCTTGGCCCGGACGGATAATGGCTACACCTTC.

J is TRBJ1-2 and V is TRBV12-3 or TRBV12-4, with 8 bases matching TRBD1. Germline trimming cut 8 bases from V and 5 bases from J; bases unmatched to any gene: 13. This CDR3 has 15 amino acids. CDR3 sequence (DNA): TGTGCCAGCGGTAATCAGGGGGCGCGCAAGTATGGCTACACCTTC. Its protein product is CASGNQGARKYGYTF.

The CDR3 reads CASSEGRGGGTQYF. CDR3 bases: TGTGCCAGCAGTGAAGGGCGGGGTGGGGGGACCCAGTACTTC. The chain combines TRBV2 with TRBJ2-5, with a weak D call TRBD2 (6 bases). This CDR3 spans 14 amino acids. CDR1 and CDR2 (germline): SNHLY, FYNNEI. Deletions cut 1 base from V and 7 bases from J, with 13 bases between.

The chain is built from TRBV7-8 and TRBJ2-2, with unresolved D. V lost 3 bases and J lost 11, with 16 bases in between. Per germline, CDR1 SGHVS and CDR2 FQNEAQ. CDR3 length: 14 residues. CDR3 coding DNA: TGTGCCAGCAGCTTTTTGTTGGGCCGCGGTGAGCTGTTTTTT. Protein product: CASSFLLGRGELFF.

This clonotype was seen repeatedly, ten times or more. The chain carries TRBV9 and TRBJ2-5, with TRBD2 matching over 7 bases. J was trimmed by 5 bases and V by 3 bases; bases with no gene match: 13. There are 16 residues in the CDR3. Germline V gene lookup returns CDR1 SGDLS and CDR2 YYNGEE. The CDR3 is CASSAGGGGGMETQYF. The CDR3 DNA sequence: TGTGCCAGCAGCGCCGGGGGTGGCGGGGGTATGGAGACCCAGTACTTC.

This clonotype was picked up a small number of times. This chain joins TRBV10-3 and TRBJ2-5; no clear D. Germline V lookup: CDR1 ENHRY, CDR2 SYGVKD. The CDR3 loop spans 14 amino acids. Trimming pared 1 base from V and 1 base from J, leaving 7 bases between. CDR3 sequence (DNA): TGTGCCATCAGTGAGTGGGCTTCCCAAGAGACCCAGTACTTC. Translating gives CAISEWASQETQYF.

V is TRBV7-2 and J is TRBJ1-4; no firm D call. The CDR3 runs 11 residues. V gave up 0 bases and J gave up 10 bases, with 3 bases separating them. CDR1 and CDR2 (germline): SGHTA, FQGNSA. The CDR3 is CASSLARKLFF. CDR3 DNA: TGTGCCAGCAGCTTAGCTCGAAAACTGTTTTTT. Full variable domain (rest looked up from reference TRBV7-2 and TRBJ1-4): GAGVSQSPSNKVTEKGKDVELRCDPISGHTALYWYRQSLGQGLEFLIYFQGNSAPDKSGLPSDRFSAERTGGSVSTLTIQRTQQEDSAVYLCASSLARKLFFGSGTQLSVL.

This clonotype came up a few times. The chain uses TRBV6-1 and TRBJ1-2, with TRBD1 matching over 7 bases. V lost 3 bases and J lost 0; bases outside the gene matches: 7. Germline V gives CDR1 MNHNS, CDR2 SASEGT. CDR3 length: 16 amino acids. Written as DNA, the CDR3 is TGTGCCAGCAGTGATCCAGGGGGGCCAGCTAACTATGGCTACACCTTC. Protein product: CASSDPGGPANYGYTF.

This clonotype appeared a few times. This CDR3 reads CSARASNLGETQYF. CDR3 bases: TGCAGTGCTAGAGCCTCGAACCTTGGGGAGACCCAGTACTTC. The chain carries TRBV20-1 and TRBJ2-5; D gene ambiguous. The germline V and J ends were trimmed by 1 base and 5 bases, with 14 bases remaining between them. The CDR3 has 14 amino acids. CDR1 is DFQATT, CDR2 SNEGSKA, per germline (reference sequence).

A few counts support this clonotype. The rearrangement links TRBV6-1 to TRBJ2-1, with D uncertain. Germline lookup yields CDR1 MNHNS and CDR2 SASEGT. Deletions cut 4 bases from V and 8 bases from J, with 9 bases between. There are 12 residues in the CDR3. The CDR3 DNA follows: TGTGCCAGCAGTGCCCGTGGGGATGAGCAGTTCTTC. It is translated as CASSARGDEQFF.

Here the CDR3 DNA reads TGCGCCAGCAGCCCCGGGGACGGCAAGGGCAATGAGCAGTTCTTC. It codes for CASSPGDGKGNEQFF. The chain employs TRBV5-1 and TRBJ2-1, with D perhaps TRBD1 or TRBD2 (5 bases each). Trimming cost V 4 bases and J 6 bases, with 17 bases left between them. This CDR3 is built from 15 residues. Germline values: CDR1 SGHRS, CDR2 YFSETQ. Together with reference TRBV5-1 and TRBJ2-1, the CDR3 gives the full variable domain: KAGVTQTPRYLIKTRGQQVTLSCSPISGHRSVSWYQQTPGQGLQFLFEYFSETQRNKGNFPGRFSGRQFSNSRSEMNVSTLELGDSALYLCASSPGDGKGNEQFFGPGTRLTVL.

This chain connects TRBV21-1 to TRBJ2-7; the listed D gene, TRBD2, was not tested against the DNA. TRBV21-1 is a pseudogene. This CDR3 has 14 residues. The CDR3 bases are TGTGCCAGCATGCAGCGGGGGGGCGAGTACGAGCAGTACTTC. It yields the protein CASMQRGGEYEQYF.

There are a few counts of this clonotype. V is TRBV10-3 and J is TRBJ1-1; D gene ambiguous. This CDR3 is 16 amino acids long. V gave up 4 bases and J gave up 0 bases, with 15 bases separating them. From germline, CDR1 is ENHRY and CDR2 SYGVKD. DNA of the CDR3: TGTGCCATCAGTGGGTCCGGGCAGCTTATGAACACTGAAGCTTTCTTT. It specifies CAISGSGQLMNTEAFF.

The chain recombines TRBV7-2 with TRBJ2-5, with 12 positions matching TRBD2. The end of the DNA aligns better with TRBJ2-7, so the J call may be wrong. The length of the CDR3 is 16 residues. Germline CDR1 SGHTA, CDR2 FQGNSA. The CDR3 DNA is TGTGCCAGCAGCTTACGGACTAGCGGGAACTCCTACGAGCAGTACTTC. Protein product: CASSLRTSGNSYEQYF.

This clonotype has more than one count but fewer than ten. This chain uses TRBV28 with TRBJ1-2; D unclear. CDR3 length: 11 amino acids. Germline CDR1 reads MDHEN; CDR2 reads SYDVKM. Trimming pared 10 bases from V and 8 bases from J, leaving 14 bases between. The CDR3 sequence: CATSQEEGYTF. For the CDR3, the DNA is TGTGCCACCTCTCAGGAGGAGGGCTACACCTTC.

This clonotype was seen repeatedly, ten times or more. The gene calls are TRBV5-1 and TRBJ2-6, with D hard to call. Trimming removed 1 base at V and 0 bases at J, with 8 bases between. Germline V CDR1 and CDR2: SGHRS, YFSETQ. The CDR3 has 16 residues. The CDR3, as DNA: TGCGCCAGCAGCTTGTTAACAAGCTCTGGGGCCAACGTCCTGACTTTC. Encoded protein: CASSLLTSSGANVLTF. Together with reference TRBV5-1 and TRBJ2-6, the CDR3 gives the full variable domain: KAGVTQTPRYLIKTRGQQVTLSCSPISGHRSVSWYQQTPGQGLQFLFEYFSETQRNKGNFPGRFSGRQFSNSRSEMNVSTLELGDSALYLCASSLLTSSGANVLTFGAGSRLTVL.

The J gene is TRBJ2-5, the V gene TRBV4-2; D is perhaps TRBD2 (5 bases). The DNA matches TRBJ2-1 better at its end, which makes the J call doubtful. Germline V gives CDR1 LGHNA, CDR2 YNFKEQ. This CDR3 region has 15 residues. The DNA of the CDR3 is TGTGCCAGCAGCCAAGATCGGACTGACCTCGATGAGCAGTTCTTC. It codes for CASSQDRTDLDEQFF.

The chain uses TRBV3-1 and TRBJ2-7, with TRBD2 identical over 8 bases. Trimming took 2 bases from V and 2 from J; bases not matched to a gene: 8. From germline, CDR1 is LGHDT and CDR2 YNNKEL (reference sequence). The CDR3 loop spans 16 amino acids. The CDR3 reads CASSQKEAGVTYEQYF. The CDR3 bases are TGTGCCAGCAGCCAAAAAGAAGCGGGGGTAACCTACGAGCAGTACTTC.

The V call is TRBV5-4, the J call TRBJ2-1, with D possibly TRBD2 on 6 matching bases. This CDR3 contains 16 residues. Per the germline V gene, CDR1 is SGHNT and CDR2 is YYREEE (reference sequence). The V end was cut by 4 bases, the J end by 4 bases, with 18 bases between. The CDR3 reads CASSTSEGPGYNEQFF. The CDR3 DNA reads TGTGCCAGCAGCACCTCGGAGGGGCCGGGATACAATGAGCAGTTCTTC.

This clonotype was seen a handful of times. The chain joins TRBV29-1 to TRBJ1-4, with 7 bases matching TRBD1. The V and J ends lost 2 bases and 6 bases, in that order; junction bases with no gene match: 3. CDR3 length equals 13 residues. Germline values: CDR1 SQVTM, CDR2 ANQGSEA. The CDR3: CSVEIDRDEKLFF. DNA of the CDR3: TGCAGCGTTGAAATCGACAGGGATGAAAAACTGTTTTTT.

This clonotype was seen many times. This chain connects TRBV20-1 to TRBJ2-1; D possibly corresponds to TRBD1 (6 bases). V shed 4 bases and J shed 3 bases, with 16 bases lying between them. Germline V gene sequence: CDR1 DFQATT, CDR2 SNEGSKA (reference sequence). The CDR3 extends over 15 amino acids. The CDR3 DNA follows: TGCAGTGCTAATACTGGCCAACAGGGCTACAATGAGCAGTTCTTC. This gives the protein CSANTGQQGYNEQFF.

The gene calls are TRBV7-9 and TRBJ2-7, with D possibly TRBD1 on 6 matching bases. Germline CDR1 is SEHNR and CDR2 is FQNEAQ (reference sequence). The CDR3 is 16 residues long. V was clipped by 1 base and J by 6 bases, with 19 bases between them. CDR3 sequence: CASSLGATGHGGEQYF. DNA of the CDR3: TGTGCCAGCAGCTTAGGGGCAACGGGACATGGAGGCGAGCAGTACTTC. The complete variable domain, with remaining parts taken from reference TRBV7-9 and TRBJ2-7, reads DTGVSQNPRHKITKRGQNVTFRCDPISEHNRLYWYRQTLGQGPEFLTYFQNEAQLEKSRLLSDRFSAERPKGSFSTLEIQRTEQGDSAMYLCASSLGATGHGGEQYFGPGTRLTVT.